This T cell receptor (beta chain) stems from a study of T-cell reconstitution after alpha-beta-depleted transplantation in children (dated by TCRdb to 2016 to 2017). Regarding the study in general: Using TCR repertoire profiling, the study quantitatively followed how T-cell immune reconstitution unfolded in children after TCRalphabeta/CD19-depleted allogeneic hematopoietic cell transplantation.

The method behind the library was PCR. The sequencing machine was an Illumina HiSeq 2500. TCR libraries were prepared with molecular barcoding, using unique molecular identifiers to normalize TCRbeta repertoire quantification. Starting from the raw public reads, TCRdb applied fastp trimming at Q25, assembled clones with MiXCR and retained in-frame beta chains. Under each unique CDR3 protein, matching rows form one entry showing the most common genes and DNA. In this sample the table shows under 300,000 distinct CDR3 sequences, about 8.8% of which occur a single time. The ten top clones hold about 4.8% of the sample. The germline V gene (reference sequence) gives CDR1 as DFQATT and CDR2 as SNEGSKA. The junction carries 16 bases between V and J, which are trimmed by 0 bases and 5 bases respectively. The CDR3 has 15 amino acids, counting the end cysteine and phenylalanine. Solely the CDR3 DNA is kept, with 45 bases framed from the first base.

This clonotype was counted ten times or more. The specificity of this receptor is unknown. Base quality data are lacking; no much larger clone is found one base away. This sequence was found in a human donor who donated a stem cell graft to a child with SCID. The specimen was PBMCs from the stem cell graft donor, collected from the stem cell graft. The chain couples TRBV20-1 to TRBJ2-5; the D gene cannot be resolved beyond TRBD1 or TRBD2, each matching 7 bases. CDR3 region: CSARDPNRGGETQYF. In nucleotides, the sequence is TGCAGTGCTAGAGATCCTAACAGGGGAGGGGAGACCCAGTACTTC.